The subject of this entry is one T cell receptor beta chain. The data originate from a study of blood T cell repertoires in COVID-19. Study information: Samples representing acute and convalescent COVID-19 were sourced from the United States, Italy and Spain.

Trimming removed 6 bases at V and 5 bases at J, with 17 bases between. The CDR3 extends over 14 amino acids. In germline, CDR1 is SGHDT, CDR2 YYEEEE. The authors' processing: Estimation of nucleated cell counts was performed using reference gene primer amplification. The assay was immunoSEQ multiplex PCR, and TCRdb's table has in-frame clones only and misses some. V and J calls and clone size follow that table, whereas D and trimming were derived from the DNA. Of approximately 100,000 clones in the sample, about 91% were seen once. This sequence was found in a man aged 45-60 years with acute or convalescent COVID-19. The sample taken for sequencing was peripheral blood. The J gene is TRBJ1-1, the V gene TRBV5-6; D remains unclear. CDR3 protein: CASTPFVWQTEAFF. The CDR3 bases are TGTGCCAGCACCCCGTTCGTTTGGCAGACTGAAGCTTTCTTT.